The T cell receptor beta chain under discussion was sequenced for a study of response to subunit inactivated influenza vaccine. Study-level findings and limits: The authors put forward the suggestion that each seasonal influenza vaccination may bring in only a limited number of new T cells.

A word on this clonotype: What it binds is not known.

TCRdb independently ran MiXCR on the RT-PCR reads; one entry per CDR3 protein. The data contain about 530,000 distinct CDR3 sequences, about 11% of them singletons. The sequences come from PBMCs from blood, collected on the day of vaccination. The sequence was collected from a middle-aged man who received an inactivated influenza vaccine.

The CDR3 here is CSVGAKNIQYF. Here the CDR3 DNA reads TGCAGTGTGGGGGCCAAAAACATTCAGTACTTC. This rearrangement joins TRBV20-1 to TRBJ2-4; D unclear. The CDR3 runs 11 residues. The germline CDR1 and CDR2 sequences are DFQATT and SNEGSKA (reference sequence). Trimming cost V 7 bases and J 1 base, with 5 bases left between them.